Presented here are 13 T cell receptor beta chains from one specimen sequenced in a study of T-cell memory formation after mild COVID-19. TCRdb itself ran the 5' RACE reads through MiXCR, one entry per CDR3 protein. The sample has about 320,000 distinct CDR3 sequences; roughly 13% are singletons. The specimen was PBMCs or a T cell subset sorted from them (not recorded which). The source is a man between 18 and 35 years old who had mild COVID-19 (a few samples of this study predate the infection). Cell type and time point are not known.

This clonotype was picked up a small number of times. The V gene is TRBV7-2, the J gene TRBJ2-1; the match to TRBD1 covers 7 bases. V shed 5 bases and J 4 bases; nucleotides not matched to a gene: 5. The CDR3 extends over 14 amino acids. Germline V gene lookup returns CDR1 SGHTA and CDR2 FQGNSA. In nucleotides, the CDR3 is TGTGCCAGCAGCATCGGGACAGTATACAATGAGCAGTTCTTC. This translates into CASSIGTVYNEQFF.

This clonotype was picked up a small number of times. V gene TRBV18 combines with J gene TRBJ1-3, with TRBD1 matching over 12 bases. The CDR3 extends over 18 amino acids. CDR1 and CDR2 (germline): KGHSH, LQKENI. J gave up 3 bases and V 3 bases, and 9 bases lay outside the gene matches. The CDR3 here is CASSPTTGTGGFGNTIYF. The CDR3, as DNA: TGTGCCAGCTCACCTACAACCGGGACAGGGGGCTTTGGAAACACCATATATTTT. The entire variable domain, with the rest obtained from reference TRBV18 and TRBJ1-3, is as follows: NAGVMQNPRHLVRRRGQEARLRCSPMKGHSHVYWYRQLPEEGLKFMVYLQKENIIDESGMPKERFSAEFPKEGPSILRIQQVVRGDSAAYFCASSPTTGTGGFGNTIYFGEGSWLTVV.

The V call is TRBV7-2, the J call TRBJ2-5; TRBD2 aligns across 10 bases. Germline V gene sequence: CDR1 SGHTA, CDR2 FQGNSA. Trimming removed 3 bases from V and 5 bases from J; junction bases left unmatched: 9. The CDR3 runs to 16 residues. CDR3 loop: CASSFGVAGGLETQYF. CDR3 in DNA: TGTGCCAGCAGCTTCGGGGTAGCGGGGGGTCTGGAGACCCAGTACTTC.

V is TRBV29-1 and J is TRBJ2-7; D remains ambiguous. V dropped 4 bases and J dropped 3 bases, with 7 bases sitting between them. Germline CDR1 and CDR2: SQVTM and ANQGSEA. The CDR3 sequence is 11 residues long. The CDR3 nucleotides read TGCAGCGTTGCTCAGTACTACGAGCAGTACTTC. Translating it yields CSVAQYYEQYF.

This clonotype was found a few times. The chain uses TRBV7-9 and TRBJ1-1; D possibly corresponds to TRBD1 (5 bases). Deletions cut 2 bases from V and 11 bases from J, with 9 bases between. This CDR3 has 11 residues. From germline, CDR1 is SEHNR and CDR2 FQNEAQ (reference sequence). Written as DNA, the CDR3 is TGTGCCAGCAGCTTAAGAGAGGGGGCTTTCTTT. The encoded protein is CASSLREGAFF.

On this clonotype: The junction differs from germline at one of its ends, possibly a read error. The V gene is TRBV7-7, the J gene TRBJ2-4; a weak D match, TRBD1 (5 bases). The CDR3 totals 17 residues. Germline assignment: CDR1 SSHAT and CDR2 FNYEAQ (reference sequence). The CDR3 region has the DNA TGTGCTAGCACCAGTGATTGGGCGGACATAGCCAAAAACATTCAGTACTTC. Its protein is CASTSDWADIAKNIQYF.

V usage is TRBV19 and J usage is TRBJ2-1; D may correspond to TRBD1 or TRBD2 (5 bases each). The CDR3 sequence is 13 residues long. Germline values: CDR1 LNHDA, CDR2 SQIVND (reference sequence). V shed 6 bases and J shed 13 bases, with 19 bases lying between them. The CDR3 loop is CASSTRGPGVQFF. In DNA, the CDR3 is TGTGCCAGTAGCACTAGGGGTCCCGGAGTTCAGTTCTTC.

This clonotype was counted between two and nine times. V gene TRBV20-1 combines with J gene TRBJ2-3; 8 bases align to TRBD2. This CDR3 spans 16 amino acids. Germline V gene lookup returns CDR1 DFQATT and CDR2 SNEGSKA (reference sequence). Unmatched junction bases numbered 10, after V lost 3 bases and J lost 2 bases. The CDR3 sequence: CSASPHLRGATDTQYF. CDR3 sequence (DNA): TGCAGTGCTAGCCCCCATTTGCGGGGGGCCACAGATACGCAGTATTTT.

The rearrangement joins TRBV20-1 to TRBJ1-5, with D maybe TRBD1 (5 bases). Between the trimmed V and J ends, which lost 7 bases and 6 bases, there was a span of 19 bases. CDR1 is DFQATT, CDR2 SNEGSKA, per germline (reference sequence). This CDR3 has 14 amino acids. This CDR3 is CSVSRQDRGQPQHF. The CDR3 nucleotides read TGCAGTGTCAGTAGGCAGGATAGGGGTCAGCCCCAGCATTTT.

The chain carries TRBV12-3 or TRBV12-4 and TRBJ2-3; D is possibly TRBD2 (7 bases). The CDR3 is 15 residues long. The V end was cut by 1 base, the J end by 6 bases, with 14 bases between. The CDR3 here is CASSLGGGAVDTQYF. CDR3 nucleotides: TGTGCCAGCAGTTTAGGTGGGGGGGCCGTGGATACGCAGTATTTT.

This clonotype turned up a few times. The chain has TRBV4-1 and TRBJ2-3, with 11 bases matching TRBD2. With 4 bases clipped from V and 6 bases from J, the junction kept 9 bases outside the gene matches. This CDR3 contains 16 residues. Germline V gene data show CDR1 as MGHRA and CDR2 as YSYEKL. The CDR3 loop is CASSLLLAGGGDTQYF. Here the CDR3 DNA reads TGCGCCAGCAGCCTCCTGCTAGCGGGGGGAGGGGATACGCAGTATTTT.

This clonotype occurred a few times. The chain recombines TRBV19 with TRBJ1-1, with D possibly TRBD1 on 5 matching bases. From germline, CDR1 is LNHDA and CDR2 SQIVND (reference sequence). The CDR3 contains 15 residues. V was trimmed by 8 bases and J by 1 base, leaving 17 bases between them. CDR3 residues: CASRGRGRSNTEAFF. The CDR3 coding sequence is TGTGCCAGTCGGGGGAGAGGGAGATCGAACACTGAAGCTTTCTTT.

The table lists this clonotype with many counts. The chain uses TRBV7-9 and TRBJ2-4; tentatively, D is TRBD1 or TRBD2 (5 bases each). CDR1 SEHNR and CDR2 FQNEAQ come from the germline V gene (reference sequence). With 3 bases removed from V and 6 bases from J, the gap between germline ends came to 12 bases. This CDR3 comprises 14 residues. The CDR3, as DNA: TGTGCCAGCAGCTTTGACAGCCGGGGAAACATTCAGTACTTC. Its protein is CASSFDSRGNIQYF.